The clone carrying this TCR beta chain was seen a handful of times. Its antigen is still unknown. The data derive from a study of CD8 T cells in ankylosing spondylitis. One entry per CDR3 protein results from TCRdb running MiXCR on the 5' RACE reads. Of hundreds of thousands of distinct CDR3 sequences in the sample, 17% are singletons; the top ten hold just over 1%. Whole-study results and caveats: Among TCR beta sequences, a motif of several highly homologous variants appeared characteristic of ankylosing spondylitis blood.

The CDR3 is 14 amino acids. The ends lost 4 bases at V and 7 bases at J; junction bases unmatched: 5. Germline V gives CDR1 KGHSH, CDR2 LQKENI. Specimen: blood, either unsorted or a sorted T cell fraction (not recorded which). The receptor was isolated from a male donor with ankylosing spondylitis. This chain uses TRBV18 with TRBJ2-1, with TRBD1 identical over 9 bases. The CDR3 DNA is TGTGCCAGCTCACGACGGACAGGGGAGAATGAGCAGTTCTTC. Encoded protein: CASSRRTGENEQFF.